Sequencing of this T cell receptor beta chain was carried out in a study of OX40 agonist ivuxolimab in advanced cancers. Study-level background: Ivuxolimab was a fully human IgG2 agonistic monoclonal antibody targeting the costimulatory receptor OX40 (CD134). Intravenous ivuxolimab was administered to patients every 2 weeks at six dose levels: 0.01, 0.1, 0.3, 1.5, 3 and 10 mg/kg. Of the roughly 50 dose-escalation patients, hepatocellular carcinoma was present in roughly 19, melanoma in approximately 15, renal cell carcinoma in 9 and head and neck cancer in 9. The dose-escalation cohort was 82.7% male with a mean age of about 54 years, ranging from about 23 to 85. Patients were allowed to have had prior anti-PD-1, anti-PD-L1 or anti-CTLA-4 therapy, and approximately 40% of the dose-escalation patients had been treated with checkpoint inhibitors. Partial responses occurred in three dose-escalation patients, of whom one had hepatocellular carcinoma and two had cutaneous melanoma. The point of sequencing TCRbeta in the periphery was to test whether ivuxolimab changed TCR sequence diversity and drove clonal T-cell expansion. The monotherapy dose-escalation portion (N of about 47 patients) of the phase I ivuxolimab trial is reported in the paper. The investigation overall reported the following: Partial responders in the 0.1-3.0 mg/kg groups had among the lowest normalized peripheral clonal expansion, especially among CD8+ T cells. On average, CD8+ T cells showed more expanded clones than CD4+ T cells after ivuxolimab. Low levels of normalized T-cell clonal expansion were also seen in some nonresponding patients. At doses of 0.1 to 3.0 mg/kg, clonal expansion of both CD4+ and CD8+ T cells in blood was seen between baseline and week 6. Antigen specificity was not determined for the clonally expanded peripheral T cells.

Genomic DNA was extracted from sorted cells for sequencing of the TCRbeta CDR3 region. The immunoSEQ Assay was used to sequence the TCRbeta CDR3 regions. The clones in this table, taken by TCRdb from immuneACCESS, are in-frame only. Not every clone is retained; where verified, under half of the shortfall comes from an unresolved V gene, and the cause of the rest is unknown. The sample table lists fewer than 85,000 clones, around 80% of them with a count of one. Of the sample, 0.5% to 0.65% is held by the ten largest clones. Patients with a history of autoimmune disease or receiving systemic immunosuppression were excluded from the trial. In every dose cohort, peripheral blood was drawn for TCR sequencing at baseline, cycle 4 day 1, and cycle 7 day 1. Samples came from an open-label, multicenter, first-in-human phase I dose-escalation trial of ivuxolimab. Adults with locally advanced or metastatic melanoma, renal cell, hepatocellular, or head and neck squamous cell carcinoma were enrolled in the trial. Before TCR sequencing, CD4+ T cells and CD8+ T cells were sorted from peripheral blood as separate populations.

CDR1 SGDLS and CDR2 YYNGEE are derived from the germline V gene. The cysteine opens and the phenylalanine closes a CDR3 of 15 amino acids. The read is trimmed to its CDR3 DNA, 45 bases read in frame from base 1. The junction shows trimming of 0 bases on V and 12 bases on J, and the gene matches do not reach 12 bases of it. Worth noting for this clone: Its binding antigen is unknown. One base away there is no much larger clone; base qualities are not given.

This material consisted of CD4+ or CD8+ T cells sorted from blood, taken in a trial of the OX40 agonist ivuxolimab. This clonotype was sampled from an adult with an advanced solid tumor such as melanoma, head and neck, liver or kidney cancer. The sequence links TRBV9 to TRBJ2-1, with 7 bases in between that match TRBD1. In nucleotide form, the sequence is TGTGCCAGCAGCGTAGGGGCTACCGACAGACAGGGGCAGTTCTTC. Translation gives CASSVGATDRQGQFF.